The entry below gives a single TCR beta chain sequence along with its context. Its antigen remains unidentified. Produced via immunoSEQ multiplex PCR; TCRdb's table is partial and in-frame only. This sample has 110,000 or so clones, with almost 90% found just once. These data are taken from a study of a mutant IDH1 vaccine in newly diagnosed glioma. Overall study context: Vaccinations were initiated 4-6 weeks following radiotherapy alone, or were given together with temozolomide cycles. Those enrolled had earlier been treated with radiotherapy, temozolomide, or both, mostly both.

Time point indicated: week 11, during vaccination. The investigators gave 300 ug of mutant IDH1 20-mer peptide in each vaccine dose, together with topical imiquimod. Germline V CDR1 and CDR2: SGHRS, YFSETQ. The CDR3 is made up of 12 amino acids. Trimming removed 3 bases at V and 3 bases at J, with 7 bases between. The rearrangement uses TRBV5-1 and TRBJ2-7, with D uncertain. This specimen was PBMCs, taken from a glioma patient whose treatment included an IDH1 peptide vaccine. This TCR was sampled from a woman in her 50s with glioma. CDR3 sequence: CASSSDHYEQYF. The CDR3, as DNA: TGCGCCAGCAGCTCGGACCACTACGAGCAGTACTTC.